This TCR beta chain was sequenced for a study of monozygotic twins with inflammatory bowel disease. With eight separate reactions per sample, the authors made cDNA. UMIs incorporating a 6-nucleotide sample barcode were appended by means of template switching. TCRdb re-called the 5' RACE reads; every CDR3 protein appears as one record, without DNA. Recorded for this sample: 110,000 to 150,000 distinct CDR3 sequences. Study findings and constraints: Versus healthy twins, IBD patients showed fewer clonotypes shared with others, especially with disease activity.

In germline, CDR1 is SGHNT, CDR2 YENEEA. CDR3 size: 16 residues. On this clonotype: The antigen is unknown.

The specimen was blood. This TCR was recovered from a human donor with ulcerative colitis or Crohn's disease, or a healthy co-twin of an affected twin (not recorded which). This chain links TRBV11-3 with TRBJ2-7; TCRdb returns TRBD1, unconfirmable since there is no DNA. The CDR3 protein is CASSYPHPTGLGEQYF.